The present T cell receptor beta chain was sequenced within a study of blood T cells in healthy people across ages. Findings of the study overall: Higher diversity, along with more naive CD4+ cells, distinguished long-lived donors from aged donors. Strong correlation was found linking TCR beta diversity to naive T cell percentage.

This clonotype came up a few times. Its specificity is not known. Alongside a J-beta primer mix, a sample-barcoded 5' primer served in a second PCR lasting about 6 to 11 cycles. TCRdb re-analysed the 5' RACE reads in MiXCR, keeping a single row per CDR3 protein. This sample yields some 320,000 distinct CDR3 sequences, of which roughly 26% are seen a single time; roughly 30% belongs to the top ten. The receptor comes from a woman between 65 and 79 years old in good health. Sequencing was carried out using blood.

Here the CDR3 DNA reads TGTGCCAGCAGTTTGAGGGGGAAGGGGGCAACTAATGAAAAACTGTTTTTT. Its translation: CASSLRGKGATNEKLFF. The chain joins TRBV6-5 to TRBJ1-4; D possibly corresponds to TRBD1 (6 bases). CDR3 length equals 17 residues. The germline V gene has CDR1 MNHEY and CDR2 SVGAGI. Trimming stripped 4 bases from V and 0 bases from J, with 15 bases between.